These T cell receptor beta chains were read from a single sample in a study of cytomegalovirus exposure and HLA in healthy donors. Sequencing used immunoSEQ multiplex PCR; TCRdb keeps in-frame clones, though not all of them. The profile shows some 200,000 clones, 84% of them singletons. The specimen sequenced was PBMCs. These receptor sequences come from a woman between 50 and 59 years old in good health and CMV-seropositive. CDR3s include the opening cysteine and the closing phenylalanine or tryptophan. D genes are given only for firm matches. Not every row has a clone size; where given, it reads once, few, many or a size class.

size	D	V	J	DNA	CDR3
.	TRBD2	TRBV28	TRBJ2-5	TGTGCCAGCAGTTTATCGGGAGCGGGGGGCCAAGAGACCCAGTACTTC	CASSLSGAGGQETQYF
.	TRBD1	TRBV7-8	TRBJ2-7	TGTGCCAGCAGCCTGGACAGGGTTGTAATCGAGCAGTACTTC	CASSLDRVVIEQYF
once	.	TRBV18	TRBJ1-2	TGTGCCAGCTCACCCGGGGGGGATAACTATGGCTACACCTTC	CASSPGGDNYGYTF
.	.	TRBV7-2	TRBJ2-4	TGTGCCAGCAGCTTAGACAGGGAGGGCATTCAGTACTTC	CASSLDREGIQYF
.	.	TRBV6-5	TRBJ1-6	TGTGCCAGCAGTGATTCCGGGGATAATTCACCCCTCCACTTT	CASSDSGDNSPLHF
few	.	TRBV9	TRBJ1-4	TGTGCCAGCAGCCCGCCAGGACTGCGGGAAAAACTGTTTTTT	CASSPPGLREKLFF
.	.	TRBV11-3	TRBJ1-1	TGTGCCAGCAGCTTTATTGGGGGGACTGAAGCTTTCTTT	CASSFIGGTEAFF
.	TRBD2	TRBV5-1	TRBJ2-2	TGCGCCAGCATCCTCCTAGCGGGGGCGACCGGGGAGCTGTTTTTT	CASILLAGATGELFF
.	.	TRBV7-2	TRBJ2-2	TGTGCCAGCAGCCTAATACGGGCAGGGTCGAACACCGGGGAGCTGTTTTTT	CASSLIRAGSNTGELFF
.	TRBD1	TRBV2	TRBJ1-2	TGTGCCAGCAGGATACAGGGGGCGAACTATGGCTACACCTTC	CASRIQGANYGYTF
.	.	TRBV4-3	TRBJ2-7	TGCGCCAGCAGCCAAGACAGGGGTAAGGTCTACGAGCAGTACTTC	CASSQDRGKVYEQYF